This T cell receptor (beta chain) originates from a study of CD8 T cells in ankylosing spondylitis. V trimming: 2 bases; J trimming: 0 bases; junction bases outside the gene matches: 3. The CDR3 has 16 residues. Germline lookup yields CDR1 SGHVS and CDR2 FQNEAQ. Concerning this clonotype: The antigen is undetermined.

One entry per CDR3 protein, called by TCRdb with MiXCR from the 5' RACE reads. The sample holds roughly 200,000 distinct CDR3 sequences; around 13% are singletons and the top ten take 16%. Study-level points and caveats: Seven or eight highly homologous variants made up a TCR beta motif, and this motif appeared characteristic of ankylosing spondylitis blood.

The V gene is TRBV7-8, the J gene TRBJ2-3, with 9 bases fitting TRBD1. The sequenced sample was blood, either unsorted or a sorted T cell fraction (not recorded which). This receptor was obtained from a male donor with ankylosing spondylitis or in good health (not recorded which). This CDR3 is CASSLPGTGSTDTQYF. CDR3 nucleotides: TGTGCCAGCAGCTTACCCGGGACAGGGAGCACAGATACGCAGTATTTT.